This is a list of T cell receptor beta chains from one sample in a study of OX40 agonist ivuxolimab in advanced cancers. Sequenced by immunoSEQ multiplex PCR; TCRdb stores in-frame clones only, minus some. The repertoire has over 70,000 clones, approximately 90% of them found once; the top ten carry roughly 0.3%. The specimen was CD4+ or CD8+ T cells sorted from blood, collected in a trial of the OX40 agonist ivuxolimab. The receptor source for this set is an adult with an advanced solid tumor such as melanoma, head and neck, liver or kidney cancer. CDR3s include the opening cysteine and the closing phenylalanine or tryptophan.

j_call v_call cdr3_aa
TRBJ2-7 TRBV25-1 CASSVSSGTGAYEQYF
TRBJ1-2 TRBV5-5 CASSLSGGGYTF
TRBJ1-4 TRBV14 CASSQELGGLGEKLFF
TRBJ2-3 TRBV6-5 CASSYVFGGAADTQYF
TRBJ2-5 TRBV14 CASSQERGTGRETQYF
TRBJ1-5 TRBV19 CASSLTGPGSPTRQPQHF
TRBJ2-1 TRBV5-1 CASSPGLAGGEQFF
TRBJ1-2 TRBV2 CASSGTALNYGYTF
TRBJ2-7 TRBV19 CASSIVGDTGEQYF
TRBJ2-1 TRBV19 CASSKSLRGLSSYNEQFF
TRBJ2-7 TRBV5-1 CASSLLAGGLYEQYF
TRBJ1-3 TRBV9 CASSKRDGVSGNTIYF
TRBJ2-7 TRBV5-1 CASSLAAGFEYEQYF
TRBJ2-7 TRBV10-1 CARTSYEQYF
TRBJ2-1 TRBV4-2 CASSPVAGGGYNEQFF
TRBJ2-3 TRBV19 CASKSMVRGGTDTQYF
TRBJ2-7 TRBV7-9 CASSSTGLAGATTSYEQYF
TRBJ1-2 TRBV9 CASSLRTGVFWSYTF
TRBJ2-3 TRBV6-5 CASSSQGITDTQYF
TRBJ1-1 TRBV11-2 CASSFRANTEAFF
TRBJ2-7 TRBV19 CARPVEQYF
TRBJ2-1 TRBV2 CASNRLAGDYNEQFF